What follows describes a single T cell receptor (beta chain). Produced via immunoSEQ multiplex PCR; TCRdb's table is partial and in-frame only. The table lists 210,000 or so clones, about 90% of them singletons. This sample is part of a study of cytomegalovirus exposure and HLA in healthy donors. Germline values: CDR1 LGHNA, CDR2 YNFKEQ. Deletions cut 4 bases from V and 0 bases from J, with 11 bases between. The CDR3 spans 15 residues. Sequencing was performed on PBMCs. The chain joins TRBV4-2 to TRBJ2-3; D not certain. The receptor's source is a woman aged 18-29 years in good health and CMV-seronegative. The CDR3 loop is CASSPAYPSTDTQYF. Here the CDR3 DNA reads TGTGCCAGCAGCCCCGCGTACCCTAGCACAGATACGCAGTATTTT.